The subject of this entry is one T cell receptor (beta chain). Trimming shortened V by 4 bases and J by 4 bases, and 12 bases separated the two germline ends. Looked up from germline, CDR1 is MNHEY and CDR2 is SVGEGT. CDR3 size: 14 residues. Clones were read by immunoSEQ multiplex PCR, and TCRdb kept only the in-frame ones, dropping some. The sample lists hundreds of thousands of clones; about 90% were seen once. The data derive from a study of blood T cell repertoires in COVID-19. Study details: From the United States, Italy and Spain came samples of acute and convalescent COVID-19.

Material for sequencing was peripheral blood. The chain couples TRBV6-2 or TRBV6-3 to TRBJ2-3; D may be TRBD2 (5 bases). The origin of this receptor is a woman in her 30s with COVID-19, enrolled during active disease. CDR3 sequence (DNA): TGTGCCAGCAGTTCCCACGGGCGGGCAGATACGCAGTATTTT. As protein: CASSSHGRADTQYF.